This T cell receptor beta chain appears in the sequencing data of a study of monozygotic twins with inflammatory bowel disease. CDR3 size: 13 residues. Germline CDR1 and CDR2: LNHDA and SQIVND (reference sequence). Template switching appended UMIs that held a 6-nucleotide sample barcode. Each CDR3 protein gets one entry in TCRdb, which reprocessed the 5' RACE reads and gives no DNA. The sample totals more than 75,000 distinct CDR3 sequences. The chain joins TRBV19 to TRBJ1-1; TCRdb calls TRBD1, which cannot be checked without DNA. Material: blood. The TCR comes from a human donor with ulcerative colitis or Crohn's disease, or a healthy co-twin of an affected twin (not recorded which). CDR3 protein: CASGPQGSLETFF.